The TCR beta chain under discussion was sequenced for a study of blood T cells in healthy people across ages. This CDR3 is 12 amino acids long. Trimming cost V 1 base and J 13 bases, with 13 bases left between them. The germline gives CDR1 DFQATT, CDR2 SNEGSKA (reference sequence). Each sample used at least 6 million PBMCs. Using a J-beta primer mix together with a sample-barcoded 5' primer, a second PCR was run for about 6 to 12 cycles. TCRdb fed the 5' RACE reads into MiXCR, producing one record per CDR3 protein. Of around 1,500,000 distinct CDR3 sequences listed, about 30% are singletons. This clonotype was found a few times.

This TCR derives from a woman in her twenties or thirties in good health. Sequencing was carried out using blood. The chain combines TRBV20-1 with TRBJ1-4, with D unclear. CDR3 amino acids: CSARVVPRRLFF. The CDR3 DNA follows: TGCAGTGCTAGAGTTGTCCCCCGTCGACTGTTTTTT.